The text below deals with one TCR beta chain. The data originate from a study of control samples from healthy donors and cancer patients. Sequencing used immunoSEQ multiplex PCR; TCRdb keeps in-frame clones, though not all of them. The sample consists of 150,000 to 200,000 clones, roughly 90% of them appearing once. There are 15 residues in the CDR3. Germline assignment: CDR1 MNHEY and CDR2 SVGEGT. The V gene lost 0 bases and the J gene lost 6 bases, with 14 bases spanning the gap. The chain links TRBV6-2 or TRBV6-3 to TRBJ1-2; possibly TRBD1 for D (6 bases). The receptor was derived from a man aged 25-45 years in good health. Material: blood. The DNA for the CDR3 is TGTGCCAGCAGTTACTCCCGGGGGGGCTACGATGGCTACACCTTC. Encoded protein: CASSYSRGGYDGYTF.